A single sample is the source of the 4 T cell receptor beta chains below, sequenced in a study of T-cell reconstitution after alpha-beta-depleted transplantation in children. Unique molecular identifiers were incorporated into the prepared TCRbeta library. In TCRdb, the PCR reads were re-called with MiXCR into one record per CDR3 protein. The table includes more than 200,000 distinct CDR3 sequences, approximately 8% detected once. The sample here was PBMCs, mostly from graft donor cells, taken 360 days after TCRalphabeta/CD19-depleted stem cell transplant. These TCRs come from a male patient aged 2 to 9 who had a stem cell transplant for acute myeloid leukemia, so the T cells may come from the graft donor.

The rearrangement links TRBV7-2 to TRBJ1-2, with D hard to call. V was pared by 5 bases and J by 1 base, with 11 bases between. The germline gives CDR1 SGHTA, CDR2 FQGNSA. The CDR3 has 14 residues. The chain's CDR3 is CASSQTAINYGYTF. As DNA, the CDR3 is TGTGCCAGCAGCCAAACAGCGATTAACTATGGCTACACCTTC.

This clonotype was counted ten times or more. The chain is built from TRBV15 and TRBJ2-7; 8 positions match TRBD1. The CDR3 consists of 15 residues. Germline loops: CDR1 LNHNV, CDR2 YYDKDF (reference sequence). J was trimmed by 2 bases and V by 3 bases; bases with no gene match: 6. In DNA form, the CDR3 reads TGTGCCACCAGCAGTGGGACAGGATATACCTACGAGCAGTACGTC. Translation: CATSSGTGYTYEQYV.

The CDR3: CASSPALLAGEQYF. CDR3 DNA: TGTGCCAGCTCACCGGCCCTACTAGCGGGCGAGCAGTACTTC. This rearrangement joins TRBV18 to TRBJ2-7; 9 bases are a match to TRBD2. Trimming removed 3 bases from V and 6 bases from J; junction bases left unmatched: 6. There are 14 residues in the CDR3. CDR1 is KGHSH, CDR2 LQKENI, per germline.

This clonotype showed up just a few times. V is TRBV28 and J is TRBJ2-6, with TRBD1 as a possible D gene (6 bases). CDR1 and CDR2 (germline): MDHEN, SYDVKM. Trimming cost V 4 bases and J 2 bases, with 12 bases left between them. This CDR3 contains 16 residues. The CDR3 here is CASSSSTGTGANVLTF. For the CDR3, the DNA is TGTGCCAGCAGTTCCTCTACAGGGACTGGGGCCAACGTCCTGACTTTC. Based on the CDR3 plus reference TRBV28 and TRBJ2-6, the full variable domain is DVKVTQSSRYLVKRTGEKVFLECVQDMDHENMFWYRQDPGLGLRLIYFSYDVKMKEKGDIPEGYSVSREKKERFSLILESASTNQTSMYLCASSSSTGTGANVLTFGAGSRLTVL.